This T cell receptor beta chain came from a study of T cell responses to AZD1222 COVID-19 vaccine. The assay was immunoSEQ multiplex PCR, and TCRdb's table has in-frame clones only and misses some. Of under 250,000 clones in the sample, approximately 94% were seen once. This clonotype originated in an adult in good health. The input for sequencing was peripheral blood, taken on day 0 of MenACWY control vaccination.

The CDR3 bases are TGTGCCTGGCTAACAGGGCCGATGAACACTGAAGCTTTCTTT. Translated, it gives CAWLTGPMNTEAFF. This chain joins TRBV30 and TRBJ1-1, with a weak D call TRBD1 (6 bases). The CDR3 runs 14 residues. Germline-derived CDR1 and CDR2 are GTSNPN and SVGIG (reference sequence). With 5 bases removed from V and 0 bases from J, the gap between germline ends came to 13 bases.